Included here is one T cell receptor (beta chain) sequence, with context. This clone has only one observation. Its specific antigen is unknown. No per-base quality is available; no much larger clone lies one base away. V is pared back by 1 base and J by 2 bases, with 11 bases lying between the germline termini. The CDR3 covers 15 residues, taking in both the cysteine and the phenylalanine. Only CDR3 DNA is held: 45 bases, read in frame from base 1. In the germline V gene, CDR1 corresponds to MDHEN and CDR2 to SYDVKM. Libraries were built with the immunoSEQ multiplex PCR assay. A mixture of 60 forward primers for TCR Vbeta segments and 13 reverse primers for TCR Jbeta segments was used in the multiplex PCR. The CDR3 region of rearranged TCR beta genes was amplified from genomic DNA with a multiplex PCR assay. The amplified TCR beta libraries were sequenced on the Illumina HiSeq System as 87-base-pair reads. Per the authors' processing: Across the roughly 600 repertoires, a later analysis counted approximately 83 million unique TCR beta chains, 8.5 million to 12 million of which were shared by at least two donors. A nearest-neighbor algorithm error-corrected the raw reads and collapsed the reads into unique sequences, merging closely related sequences to remove PCR and sequencing errors. Alignment of CDR3 sequences to IMGT reference sequences was used to assign V, D and J gene segments. For a sequence to be retained, a match of at least six nucleotides was required to both a V gene segment and a J gene segment. Rearrangements were called productive when the CDR3 lacked stop codons and stayed in frame with V and J; all others were non-productive. Following IMGT convention, CDR3 was defined as the stretch from the second conserved V-encoded cysteine to the conserved J-encoded phenylalanine. The earlier analysis of 500 to 750 of the donors excluded any sequence lacking an unambiguous match to a single V gene segment. In an earlier analysis of some 590 of the donors, V segments were called functional above 56.7% productive rearrangements and were called segregating when the between-donor standard deviation exceeded 5%. A statistical classification framework was built to diagnose cytomegalovirus status from the catalog of TCR beta chain sequences. In a later analysis, V and J genes were assigned by comparing TCR nucleotide sequences against IMGT/GENE-DB human TR gene sequences. In a later analysis, CDR3 sequences and most-parsimonious VDJ recombination scenarios were assigned using the TCRdist pipeline. In a later analysis, each TCR beta chain was defined by its CDR3 amino acid sequence together with its V-gene family, and reads without a unique V-gene family were excluded. To address suspected cross-contamination and a sequencing artifact, a later analysis removed around 600 highly shared, low-generation-probability nucleotide sequences. For each public chain, a later analysis derived a clonal expansion index from normalized ranks of inferred template counts within each repertoire. Generation probabilities in a later analysis came from a VDJ recombination model fitted to out-of-frame rearrangements, and those results were checked against IGoR. In a later analysis, TCR-TCR, TCR-HLA and TCR-CMV co-occurrence was scored with hypergeometric tests, and a repertoire-size bias correction was applied to TCR pairs. False discovery rates were estimated in a later analysis by permuting HLA or CMV assignments 20 times. In a later analysis, co-occurring TCRs were grouped using DBSCAN, with TCRdist sequence similarity added in when clustering inside HLA-allele-positive subsets. Repertoires with fewer than 30,000 or more than 120,000 public chains, plus five repertoires with anomalous nucleotide sharing, were excluded from co-occurrence clustering. TCRdb holds this immuneACCESS table with in-frame rearrangements only. Some clones are missing; in checked studies, unresolved V genes explain under half, and the rest has no known cause. That table gives V, J and clone size, and the DNA gave D and trimming. The sample table shows more than 90,000 clones, and nearly 80% are seen once. The top ten clones comprise 4.1% of the sample.

In total, 666 healthy bone marrow donors made up the cohort. At the time of sampling, all cohort members were nominally healthy, though unrecorded immune exposures were likely present. The donor tested CMV seropositive and was one of the 289 seropositive cohort members. A peripheral blood sample was collected from each donor, and TCR beta sequencing was performed on peripheral blood mononuclear cells. Genomic DNA extraction from the blood cell samples was performed with the Qiagen DNeasy Blood Extraction Kit. The data are from a study of cytomegalovirus exposure and HLA in healthy donors (TCRdb year 2017). In terms of the full investigation: In an earlier analysis of approximately 500 of the donors, 250 to 350 Gb of sequence data and 90 million to 120 million unique TCR beta sequences from 150 million to 200 million T cells were reported. About 330 gigabases of sequencing data and tens of millions of unique TCR sequences made up an early release that covered over 550 HLA-typed donors. Of the 300 to 500 genotyped donors, 70% to 90% were placed in the genetic ancestry cluster associated with self-reported Caucasian donors. The study was designed to test whether signatures of past pathogen exposure could be identified by cataloging public T cell receptors. The study used immunosequencing to profile the T cell repertoires of several hundred subjects and linked those repertoires to cytomegalovirus serostatus. Along with the roughly 710-subject first cohort, a separate validation cohort of over a hundred different subjects was used. To predict cytomegalovirus infection status, the study combined high-throughput TCR immunosequencing, statistical association of individual TCRs with disease status, and machine learning. In a later analysis, previously published TCR beta repertoires from several hundred donors were re-analyzed and high-resolution HLA genotyping was added so that TCR occurrence patterns could be studied. Rather than drawing on any new phenotypic data, the later analysis identified candidate immune exposures from TCR beta sequences and the way those sequences occurred across donors. To decide whether each TCR beta V gene segment behaved as functional or pseudogenic, an earlier analysis of some 540 of the donors relied on high-throughput TCR beta sequencing. Alongside the repertoire data, information on donor age, sex, ethnicity and CMV serostatus was compiled. A later genetic analysis used genome-wide SNP genotypes for about three fifths of the roughly 700 donors, treating that subset as a discovery cohort. Every discovery cohort repertoire had been produced on one sequencing platform. HLA typing included class I and class II loci at four-digit resolution. The number of typed donors differed by locus: 629-630 for A, B, C, DRB1 and DQB1; 500 to 550 for DQA1; approximately 600 for DPA1; and about 470 for DPB1. Roughly 5 DR-DQ haplotypes were handled as single units for association and clustering, since linkage in the cohort was strong. Across approximately 420 genotyped donors of the cohort, an average of approximately 220,000 unique TCR beta nucleotide sequences per donor were sequenced, and around 20% of those sequences were non-productive. What the research found in general, with its limitations: In a later analysis, HLA-associated TCR beta chains showed more clonal expansion and lower generation probabilities than non-associated chains that were equally common. According to a later analysis, TCR association rates differed among HLA loci, with DRB1 alleles showing the most associated TCRs and HLA-C alleles showing the fewest. Only TCR beta chains were sequenced in this cohort, and the absence of alpha or paired-chain data limited detectable features. In the study, approximately 150 TCR beta chains were listed as associated with cytomegalovirus. A cluster of highly shared sequence variants was judged likely to represent a technical artifact of the sequencing pipeline. Sequencing depth was assumed to be roughly uniform across donors in the presence/absence analyses, though that assumption may not hold. A later genetic analysis associated a missense DCLRE1C variant with V-gene and J-gene trimming of TCR beta chains, and an independent cohort replicated the association. A further reported finding was that TCR beta sequences accurately predicted the HLA-A and HLA-B alleles for most subjects in the first cohort. Three of the identified cytomegalovirus-associated TCR beta chains were confirmed in vitro to be specific for cytomegalovirus antigens. Assigning TCR associations to individual alleles was difficult when HLA alleles, especially DR and DQ, strongly co-occurred. It was suggested by the authors that the approach could potentially be generalized to other disease states and immunological phenotypes. In a later analysis, several top co-occurrence clusters were reported to appear linked to parvovirus B19, influenza, CMV and Epstein-Barr virus. In an earlier analysis of 450 to 750 of the donors, most TCR beta V segments appeared in productive rearrangements about 87% or about 30% of the time, broadly matching IMGT annotations. In a later analysis, most CMV-associated TCR beta chains were found to appear HLA-restricted, with HLA associations seemingly driven largely by CMV exposure. The classifier was reported to diagnose cytomegalovirus status with high specificity and sensitivity in both the original cohort and the validation cohort. Correlated functional status among segregating V segments might reflect linkage disequilibrium, but an unknown experimental factor could not be ruled out. Because HLA typing was missing for some donors at each locus, association tests included only the typed subset. The 87-base-pair reads could not distinguish some IMGT-functional V segments, including TRBV6-2 and TRBV6-3, so those segments were excluded. A later genetic analysis reported fewer N-insertions in productive TCRs among donors in an Asian-associated ancestry cluster than the roughly 700-donor mean. Specific HLA alleles were associated with 16,951 TCR beta sequences at a false discovery rate of 0.05 in a later analysis. Because counts were too low, approximately 18 rarely observed V segments, including chromosome 9 orphons, were excluded from the earlier analysis of 500 to 700 of the donors. Immune exposure information for the cohort was limited to CMV serostatus. Most TCR sequences were seen in very few donors, while some public TCRs were found in many individuals.

The sample taken for sequencing was PBMCs. The chain employs TRBV28 and TRBJ1-2; the D segment could be TRBD1, given 5 matching bases. The sequence was obtained from a middle-aged woman in good health and CMV-seropositive. The bases read TGTGCCAGCAGTTTATTGGGGCAGGGAAACTATGGCTACACCTTC. This gives the protein CASSLLGQGNYGYTF.